A single sample is the source of the 9 T cell receptor beta chains below, sequenced in a study of T-cell memory formation after mild COVID-19. MiXCR, run by TCRdb on the 5' RACE reads, gives a single entry per CDR3 protein. The top ten clones hold approximately 21% of a sample with roughly 400,000 distinct CDR3 sequences, roughly 18% of them seen once. Sequencing was carried out using PBMCs or a T cell subset sorted from them (not recorded which). Receptors originate from a man aged 18 to 35 who had mild COVID-19 (a few samples of this study predate the infection). Cell type and time point are not known.

This clonotype was seen ten or more times. This rearrangement joins TRBV5-1 to TRBJ2-1, with 10 bases fitting TRBD2. Germline V lookup: CDR1 SGHRS, CDR2 YFSETQ. The length of the CDR3 is 15 residues. Trimming took 1 base from V and 9 from J; bases not matched to a gene: 7. The CDR3 loop is CASSLSQRGGGEQFF. In DNA, the CDR3 is TGCGCCAGCAGCTTGTCGCAGCGGGGGGGTGGTGAGCAGTTCTTC.

The chain has TRBV7-2 and TRBJ2-3; D gene ambiguous. Per germline, CDR1 SGHTA and CDR2 FQGNSA. The CDR3 has 14 residues. The germline V and J ends were trimmed by 5 bases and 2 bases, with 11 bases remaining between them. The CDR3 sequence: CASSHEGLTDTQYF. CDR3 bases: TGTGCCAGCAGCCACGAAGGGCTCACAGATACGCAGTATTTT.

This chain uses TRBV13 with TRBJ2-1; perhaps TRBD2 as D (6 bases). With 5 bases removed from V and 6 bases from J, the gap between germline ends came to 17 bases. This CDR3 contains 15 residues. Germline V gene data show CDR1 as PRHDT and CDR2 as FYEKMQ (reference sequence). CDR3 DNA sequence: TGTGCCAGCAGCCCCGGCGGGGCCGGGGCCAATGAGCAGTTCTTC. Protein: CASSPGGAGANEQFF.

In its sample, this clonotype was seen a few times. The chain is built from TRBV6-6 and TRBJ1-2, with a possible D match to TRBD1 (5 bases). The CDR3 consists of 14 residues. CDR1 MNHNY and CDR2 SVGAGI come from the germline V gene (reference sequence). V was trimmed by 2 bases and J by 5 bases, leaving 12 bases between them. CDR3: CASSYDSAGYGYTF. The CDR3 DNA reads TGTGCCAGCAGTTACGACAGTGCCGGGTATGGCTACACCTTC.

J is TRBJ2-3 and V is TRBV6-6; D gene ambiguous. CDR1 and CDR2 (germline): MNHNY, SVGAGI (reference sequence). This CDR3 is built from 13 residues. V was pared by 0 bases and J by 3 bases, with 4 bases between. The CDR3 coding sequence is TGTGCCAGCAGTTACTCCCTGACAGATACGCAGTATTTT. Its translation: CASSYSLTDTQYF.

The chain employs TRBV6-1 and TRBJ2-2; TRBD2 might be the D (5 bases). V was pared by 7 bases and J by 5 bases, with 8 bases between. CDR3 length equals 12 residues. The germline V gene encodes CDR1 MNHNS and CDR2 SASEGT. The CDR3 sequence: CASTTSTGELFF. The CDR3 DNA follows: TGTGCCAGCACCACTAGTACCGGGGAGCTGTTTTTT.

The sample holds many counts of this clonotype. CDR3 in DNA: TGTGCCAGCAGTCTGACCGGGACAGGGAACACTGAAGCTTTCTTT. Translation: CASSLTGTGNTEAFF. V gene TRBV6-5 combines with J gene TRBJ1-1, with 8 bases that match TRBD1. This CDR3 has 15 amino acids. The J segment lost 1 base and the V segment lost 5 bases, leaving 6 bases of the junction unmatched. The germline V gene encodes CDR1 MNHEY and CDR2 SVGAGI.

The CDR3 DNA reads TGTGCCAGCAGCTTATTTCTCAGCGACGGGGAGACCCAGTACTTC. Translation gives CASSLFLSDGETQYF. The gene calls are TRBV7-9 and TRBJ2-5, with D hard to call. V was clipped by 2 bases and J by 5 bases, with 15 bases between them. The V gene's germline CDR1 is SEHNR and CDR2 FQNEAQ (reference sequence). The CDR3 loop spans 15 amino acids.

The chain carries TRBV4-1 and TRBJ1-3; maybe TRBD1 (5 bases). The CDR3 has 16 residues. From germline, CDR1 is MGHRA and CDR2 YSYEKL. V gave up 2 bases and J gave up 0 bases, with 11 bases separating them. This CDR3 is CASSQFRDFSGNTIYF. Here the CDR3 DNA reads TGCGCCAGCAGCCAATTCAGGGACTTCTCTGGAAACACCATATATTTT.